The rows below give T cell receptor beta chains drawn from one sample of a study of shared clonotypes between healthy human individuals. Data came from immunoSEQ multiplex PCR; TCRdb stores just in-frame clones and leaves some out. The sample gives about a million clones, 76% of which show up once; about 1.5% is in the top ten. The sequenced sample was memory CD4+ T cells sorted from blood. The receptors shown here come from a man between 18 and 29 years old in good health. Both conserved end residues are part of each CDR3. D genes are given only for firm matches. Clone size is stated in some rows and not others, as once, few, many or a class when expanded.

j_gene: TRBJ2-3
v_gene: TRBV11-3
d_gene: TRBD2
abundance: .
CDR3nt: TGTGCCAGCAGCTTAGGGGGGCTAGCGGGCCTCACAGATACGCAGTATTTT
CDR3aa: CASSLGGLAGLTDTQYF

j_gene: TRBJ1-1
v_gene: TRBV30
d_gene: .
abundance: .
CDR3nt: TGTGCCCGTCACCGGGCTTGGGGGGAGAACACTGAAGCTTTCTTT
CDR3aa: CARHRAWGENTEAFF

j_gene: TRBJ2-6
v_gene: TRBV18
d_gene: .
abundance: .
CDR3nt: TGTGCCAGCTCACCACCGAGTTCTGGGGCCAACGTCCTGACTTTC
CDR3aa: CASSPPSSGANVLTF

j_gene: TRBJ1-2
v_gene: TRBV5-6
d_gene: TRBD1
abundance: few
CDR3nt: TGTGCCAGCAGCTCGGGACAGGCAAACCTCCGCCGCGCCTTC
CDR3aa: CASSSGQANLRRAF

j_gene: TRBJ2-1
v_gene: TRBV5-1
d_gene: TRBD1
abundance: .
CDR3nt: TGCGCCAGCAGCTCGACACCGGGACAGGGATTGCGGTTCTTC
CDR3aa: CASSSTPGQGLRFF

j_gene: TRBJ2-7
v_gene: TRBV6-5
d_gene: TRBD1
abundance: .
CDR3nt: TGTGCCAGCAGGACAGGGCCAACCTCGGACGAGCAGTACTTC
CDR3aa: CASRTGPTSDEQYF

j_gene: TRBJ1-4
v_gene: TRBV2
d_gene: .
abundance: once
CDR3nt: TGTGCCAGCACTCCTCTCGCAAAACTGTTTTTT
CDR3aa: CASTPLAKLFF

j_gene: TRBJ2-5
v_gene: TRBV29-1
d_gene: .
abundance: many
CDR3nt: TGCAGCGTTCAGGGCGATGGGAGAGAGACCCAGTACTTC
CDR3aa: CSVQGDGRETQYF

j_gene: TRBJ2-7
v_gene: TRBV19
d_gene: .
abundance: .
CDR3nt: TGTGCCAGTAGCCGGACAGATTCCTACGAGCAGTACTTC
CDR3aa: CASSRTDSYEQYF

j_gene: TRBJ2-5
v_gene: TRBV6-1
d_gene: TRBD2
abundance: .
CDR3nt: TGTGCCAGCAGTGAAGCCGGACTAGCGGGAGGATCTTTCAGGAGGACCCAGTACTTC
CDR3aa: CASSEAGLAGGSFRRTQYF

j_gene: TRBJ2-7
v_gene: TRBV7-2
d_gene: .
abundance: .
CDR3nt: TGTGCCAGCAGCTCGATACAGGGCTACGAGCAGTACTTC
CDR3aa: CASSSIQGYEQYF

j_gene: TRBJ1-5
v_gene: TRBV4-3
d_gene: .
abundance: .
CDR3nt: TGCGCCAGCAGCCAGCAACGGGGCGGTAGTCAGCCCCAGCATTTT
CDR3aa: CASSQQRGGSQPQHF

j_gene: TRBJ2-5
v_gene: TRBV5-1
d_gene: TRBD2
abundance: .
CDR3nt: TGCGCCAGCAGCCAACTAGCGGGAGAAAGAGAGACCCAGTACTTC
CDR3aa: CASSQLAGERETQYF

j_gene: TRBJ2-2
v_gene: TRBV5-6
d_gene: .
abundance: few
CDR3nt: TGTGCCAGCAGCTTGGTTGGATTAGGGAACACCGGGGAGCTGTTTTTT
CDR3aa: CASSLVGLGNTGELFF

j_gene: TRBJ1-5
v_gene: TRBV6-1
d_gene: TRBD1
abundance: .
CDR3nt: TGTGCCAGCAGTTTTGGACAGGGCGATCAGCCCCAGCATTTT
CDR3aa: CASSFGQGDQPQHF

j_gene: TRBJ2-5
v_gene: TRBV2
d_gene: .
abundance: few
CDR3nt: TGTGCCAGCGGTTTATTCGAGACCCAGTACTTC
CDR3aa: CASGLFETQYF

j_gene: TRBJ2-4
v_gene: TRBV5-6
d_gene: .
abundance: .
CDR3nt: TGTGCCAGCAGCTTGATGGGACAAAACATTCAGTACTTC
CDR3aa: CASSLMGQNIQYF

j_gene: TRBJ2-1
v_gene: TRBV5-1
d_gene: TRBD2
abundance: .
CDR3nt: TGCGCCAGCAGCTTGACTAGCGCCTCCGGATGGAATGAGCAGTTCTTC
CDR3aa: CASSLTSASGWNEQFF

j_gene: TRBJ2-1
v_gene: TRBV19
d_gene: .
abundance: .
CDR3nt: TGTGCCAGTAGCTTCCTACGGGGCAATGAGCAGTTCTTC
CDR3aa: CASSFLRGNEQFF

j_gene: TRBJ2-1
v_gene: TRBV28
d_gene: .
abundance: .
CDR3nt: TGTGCCAGCAGTTCAAGGGCCGGAATCCCCAATTTTGGGCAGTTCTTC
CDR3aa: CASSSRAGIPNFGQFF

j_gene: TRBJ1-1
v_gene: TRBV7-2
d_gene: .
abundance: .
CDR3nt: TGTGCCAGCAGCTTATGGACAGTGAACACTGAAGCTTTCTTT
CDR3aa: CASSLWTVNTEAFF

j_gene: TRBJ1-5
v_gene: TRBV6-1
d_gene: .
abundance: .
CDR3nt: TGTGCCAGCAGTTCGGGGCTCAGCAGCAATCAGCCCCAGCATTTT
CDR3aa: CASSSGLSSNQPQHF

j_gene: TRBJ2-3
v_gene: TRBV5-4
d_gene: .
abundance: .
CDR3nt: TGTGCCAGCAGCTCTCGGACCCCGGGGCCAGATACGCAGTATTTT
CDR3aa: CASSSRTPGPDTQYF

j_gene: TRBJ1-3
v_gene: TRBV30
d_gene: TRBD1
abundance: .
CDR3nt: TGTGCCTATTCGACAGGGACTGGAAACACCATATATTTT
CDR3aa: CAYSTGTGNTIYF

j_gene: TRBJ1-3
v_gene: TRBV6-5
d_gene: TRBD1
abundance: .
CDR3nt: TGTGCCAGCAGTTACCTTCGACAGGGAACTGGAAACACCATATATTTT
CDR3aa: CASSYLRQGTGNTIYF

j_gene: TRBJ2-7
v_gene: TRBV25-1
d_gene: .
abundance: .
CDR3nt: TGTGCCAGCAGCCGCCCCGGGTCCTCCTACGAGCAGTACTTC
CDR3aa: CASSRPGSSYEQYF

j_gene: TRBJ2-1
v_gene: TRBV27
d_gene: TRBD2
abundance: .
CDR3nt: TGTGCCAGCAGTTTATTGGGGACTAGCGGACGCCGTGAGCAGTTCTTC
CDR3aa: CASSLLGTSGRREQFF

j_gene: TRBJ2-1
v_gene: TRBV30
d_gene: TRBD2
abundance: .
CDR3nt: TGTGCCTGGGCTCGGGGGGGAACTTACAATGAGCAGTTCTTC
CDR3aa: CAWARGGTYNEQFF

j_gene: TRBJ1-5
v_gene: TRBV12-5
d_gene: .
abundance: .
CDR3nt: TGTGCTAGTGGTGCAGGGGCGGGAGGGAATCAGCCCCAGCATTTT
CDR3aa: CASGAGAGGNQPQHF

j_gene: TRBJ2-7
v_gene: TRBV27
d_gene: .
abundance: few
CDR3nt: TGTGCCACTGGCAGGGTCCCGGCCAACGAGCAGTACTTC
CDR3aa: CATGRVPANEQYF

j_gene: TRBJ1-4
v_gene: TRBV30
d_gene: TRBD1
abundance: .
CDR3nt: TGTGCCTGGAGTCCGGGACAGGGGCCCACTAATGAAAAACTGTTTTTT
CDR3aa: CAWSPGQGPTNEKLFF

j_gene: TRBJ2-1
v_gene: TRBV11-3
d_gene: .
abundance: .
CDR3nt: TGTGCCAGCAGCCCCGCGACGGGGCCCCTCTTCTTC
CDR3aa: CASSPATGPLFF

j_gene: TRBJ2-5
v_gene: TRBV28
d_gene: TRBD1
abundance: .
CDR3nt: TGTGCCAGCGGGACAGGGCGATTTCGAGAGACCCAGTACTTC
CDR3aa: CASGTGRFRETQYF

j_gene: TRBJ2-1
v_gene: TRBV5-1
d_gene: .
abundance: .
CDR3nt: TGCGCCAGCAGCTTGTGGGAGGATGAGCAGTTCTTC
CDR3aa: CASSLWEDEQFF

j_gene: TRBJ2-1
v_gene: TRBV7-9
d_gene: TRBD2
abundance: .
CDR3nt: TGTGCCAGCAGCTTTGGCGGGAGGGTTGAGCAGTTCTTC
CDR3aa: CASSFGGRVEQFF

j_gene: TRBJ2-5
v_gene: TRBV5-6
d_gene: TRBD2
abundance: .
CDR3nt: TGTGCCAGCAGCCGTGGACTAGCCCCTTTGAGTTGGCAAGAGACCCAGTACTTC
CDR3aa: CASSRGLAPLSWQETQYF

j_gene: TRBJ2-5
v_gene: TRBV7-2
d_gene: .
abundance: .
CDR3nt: TGTGCCAGCAGCGGCAGTAATCGAGCCTGGGAGACCCAGTACTTC
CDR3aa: CASSGSNRAWETQYF

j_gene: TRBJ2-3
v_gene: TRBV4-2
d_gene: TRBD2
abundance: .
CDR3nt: TGTGCCAGCAGCCAAGATTTAACTAGCGGGGGTTACGATACGCAGTATTTT
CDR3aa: CASSQDLTSGGYDTQYF

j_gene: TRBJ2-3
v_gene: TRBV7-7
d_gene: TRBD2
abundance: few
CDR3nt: TGTGCTAGCCATCAGCCGACTAGCCCGGGACATTTT
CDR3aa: CASHQPTSPGHF

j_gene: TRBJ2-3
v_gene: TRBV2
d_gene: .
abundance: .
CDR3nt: TGTGCCAGCAGAGCGGATAGCGCCACTTATACGCAGTATTTT
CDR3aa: CASRADSATYTQYF

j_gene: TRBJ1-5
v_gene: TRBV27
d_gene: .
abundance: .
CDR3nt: TGTGCCAGCAGTTTATCGGCGACGGTAAGCAATCAGCCCCAGCATTTT
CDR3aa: CASSLSATVSNQPQHF

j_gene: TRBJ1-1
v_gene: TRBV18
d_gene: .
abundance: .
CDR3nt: TGTGCCAGCTCACCGGGAGGGCGTAGTGTGAACACTGAAGCTTTCTTT
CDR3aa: CASSPGGRSVNTEAFF

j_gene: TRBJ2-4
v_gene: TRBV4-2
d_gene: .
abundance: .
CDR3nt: TGTGCCAGCAGCCAAGAATTAACGTCGGCGAACCTAGTTCAGTACTTC
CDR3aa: CASSQELTSANLVQYF

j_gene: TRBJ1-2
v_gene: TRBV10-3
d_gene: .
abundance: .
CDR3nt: TGTGCCGCGGAGGGCGGATCTAACTATGGCTACACCTTC
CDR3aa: CAAEGGSNYGYTF

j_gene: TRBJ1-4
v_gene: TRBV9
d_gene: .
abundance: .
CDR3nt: TGTGCCAGCAGCGTAGGGACGGGGAGGGAAAAACTGTTTTTT
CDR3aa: CASSVGTGREKLFF

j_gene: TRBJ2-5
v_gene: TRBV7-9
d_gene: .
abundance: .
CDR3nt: TGTGCCAGCAGCTTAGTGCCGGGACAAGAGACCCAGTACTTC
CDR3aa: CASSLVPGQETQYF

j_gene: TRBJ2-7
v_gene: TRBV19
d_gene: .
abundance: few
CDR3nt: TGTGCCAGTAGTACTATACAGGGACACGAGCAGTACTTC
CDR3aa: CASSTIQGHEQYF